Listed below are T cell receptor beta chains from one sample, sequenced in a study of T cells in Graves' hyperthyroidism and ophthalmopathy. TCRdb processed the multiplex PCR reads anew with MiXCR; each CDR3 protein has one entry. The data contain 550,000 to 700,000 distinct CDR3 sequences, about half of them singletons. The specimen sequenced was peripheral blood or thyroid tissue (not recorded which). The receptors were gathered from an adult woman with Graves' disease, either hyperthyroidism or ophthalmopathy (not recorded which). Each CDR3 is given with its conserved first and last residue. Each record gives: V gene, D gene, J gene, clone size, CDR3 DNA, CDR3 protein. D genes are given only for firm matches. For some rows the clone size is stated as once, few or many, or as a class when expanded; others skip it.

TRBV7-3,TRBD2,TRBJ2-2,few,TGTGCCAGCAGCCCCCGACCGAGACTAGCGGACACCGGGGAGCTGTTTTTT,CASSPRPRLADTGELFF
TRBV7-2,TRBD1,TRBJ2-2,-,TGTGCCAGCAGCTTAGCGGGACAGGGTAGGGCCGGGGAGCTGTTTTTT,CASSLAGQGRAGELFF
TRBV4-1,TRBD2,TRBJ2-2,few,TGCGCCAGCAGCCAAGTCCGGACTAGCGGGAGGAGCCCCACCGGGGAGCTGTTTTTT,CASSQVRTSGRSPTGELFF
TRBV25-1,-,TRBJ2-5,-,TGTGCCAGCAGCTACCTTCGGGGCACGACGGAGACCCAGTACTTC,CASSYLRGTTETQYF
TRBV29-1,-,TRBJ1-1,-,TGCAGCTTAGGCGGATTTGAAGCTTTCTTT,CSLGGFEAFF
TRBV25-1,-,TRBJ2-5,-,TGTGCCAGCAGTGGGATTTGGATAAACCAAGAGACCCAGTACTTC,CASSGIWINQETQYF
TRBV4-2,-,TRBJ2-7,many,TGTGCCAGCAGCCCGTTCGATCCGCGGGACTCTCTCTACGAGCAGTACTTC,CASSPFDPRDSLYEQYF
TRBV2,-,TRBJ1-6,-,TGTGCCAGCAGCGGAAGGCGAGCTACCCTAAATTCACCCCTCCACTTT,CASSGRRATLNSPLHF
TRBV7-8,TRBD1,TRBJ2-6,-,TGTGCCAGCAGCTTAACTCAGGGGGCCGGGGCTGGGGCCAACGTCCTGACTTTC,CASSLTQGAGAGANVLTF
TRBV7-2,-,TRBJ1-2,few,TGTGCCAGCAGCTTAGGATGGCAGGGGCCTGGCTACACCTTC,CASSLGWQGPGYTF
TRBV25-1,TRBD1,TRBJ2-5,-,TGTGCCAGCAACCAGGGGGCTCACGAGACCCAGTACTTC,CASNQGAHETQYF
TRBV7-9,-,TRBJ1-6,-,TGTGCCAGCAGCTTAGACTTTCCACCCCTCCACTTT,CASSLDFPPLHF
TRBV7-9,-,TRBJ2-1,-,TGTGCCAGCAGTCCCCAGGCAAGCTCCTACGAGCAGTTCTTC,CASSPQASSYEQFF
TRBV7-3,-,TRBJ2-5,few,TGTGCCAGCAGCTTAAGGATGGGCGCCGGGGAGACCCAGTACTTC,CASSLRMGAGETQYF
TRBV6-1,-,TRBJ1-6,-,TGTGCCAGCAGTGAAGTCGCGGGAGGTGGTTCACCCCTCCACTTT,CASSEVAGGGSPLHF
TRBV20-1,TRBD1,TRBJ1-5,-,TGCAGTGCTAGACGTTCAGGGGGAATGCAGCCCCAGCATTTT,CSARRSGGMQPQHF
TRBV29-1,-,TRBJ1-2,-,TGCAGCGTTGAGAGAAGGAATGGCTACACCTTC,CSVERRNGYTF
TRBV9,TRBD1,TRBJ1-2,many,TGTGCCAGCAGCGAGGACAGGACCCTCTATGGCTACACCTTC,CASSEDRTLYGYTF
TRBV5-1,TRBD1,TRBJ1-6,-,TGCGCCAGCAGCCTCGGACAGGGGCCCTATTCACCCCTCCACTTT,CASSLGQGPYSPLHF
TRBV25-1,-,TRBJ2-7,many,TGTGCCAGCAGTGAATCGACGGGGACCTACGAGCAGTACTTC,CASSESTGTYEQYF
TRBV7-9,-,TRBJ1-4,-,TGTGCCAGCAGCTTAGGCCAGGGAACACTGTTTTTT,CASSLGQGTLFF
TRBV13,TRBD1,TRBJ1-2,many,TGTGCCAGCAGCTCCTATCGACAGGGGGCTGTGGGCTACACCTTC,CASSSYRQGAVGYTF
TRBV11-2,-,TRBJ1-1,many,TGTGCCAGCAGTAGGATCAGGGGCACTGAAGCTTTCTTT,CASSRIRGTEAFF
TRBV11-1,-,TRBJ1-2,-,TGTGCCAGCAGCGTCGAGAGGGTCCATGGCTACACCTTC,CASSVERVHGYTF
TRBV5-1,TRBD2,TRBJ2-7,-,TGCGCCAGCAGCTTAAAACCGGCGGGACTAGCGGGGTCGTTCGACGAGCAGTACTTC,CASSLKPAGLAGSFDEQYF
TRBV5-1,-,TRBJ2-1,-,TGCGCCAGCAGCTTTGCCGGATCTCCGCAGCTCTTC,CASSFAGSPQLF
TRBV5-1,-,TRBJ1-1,many,TGCGCCAGCTACGAGGGGGGCTGGAACACTGAAGCTTTCTTT,CASYEGGWNTEAFF
TRBV5-5,-,TRBJ2-2,-,TGTGCCAGCAGCTTAATCGGGGACGGGGAGCTGTTTTTT,CASSLIGDGELFF
TRBV20-1,TRBD1,TRBJ2-7,-,TGCAGTGCTATACACCGGGACAGACCTCGGGAGCAGTACTTC,CSAIHRDRPREQYF
TRBV9,-,TRBJ1-2,many,TGTGCCAGCAGCGTCGAAAGGGGAGGTCTCTATGGCTACACCTTC,CASSVERGGLYGYTF
TRBV6-1,-,TRBJ2-5,-,TGTGCCATCAGTGAAGCCGGGATGATGGAGACCCAGTACTTC,CAISEAGMMETQYF
TRBV30,-,TRBJ1-6,many,TGTGCCTGGAGTGTACACGGGGATTCACCCCTCCACTTT,CAWSVHGDSPLHF
TRBV9,-,TRBJ1-1,-,TGTGCCAGCAGCGTAGGAGGATGGACTGAAGCTTTCTTT,CASSVGGWTEAFF
TRBV29-1,-,TRBJ1-2,few,TGCAGCGTTGAAGGGGCTGGGGGCTACACCTTC,CSVEGAGGYTF
TRBV9,-,TRBJ2-7,many,TGTGCCAGCAGCTTAGACAGAGAGGGGGTCTACGAGCAGTACTTC,CASSLDREGVYEQYF
TRBV10-3,-,TRBJ1-2,many,TGTGCCATCAGTGAGTCAGGGGATGGCTACACCTTC,CAISESGDGYTF
TRBV14,-,TRBJ2-7,-,TGTGCCAGCAGCCAAGGCAGGGTGGAGCAGTACTTC,CASSQGRVEQYF
TRBV6-1,-,TRBJ1-5,many,TGTGCCAGCATGGGGCCGGGTCATCAGCCCCAGCATTTT,CASMGPGHQPQHF
TRBV12-3/TRBV12-4,TRBD1,TRBJ2-7,many,TGTGCCAGCAGTTTAGAAGGGACAGGGTCCTACGAGCAGTACTTC,CASSLEGTGSYEQYF
TRBV10-3,TRBD1,TRBJ1-2,few,TGTGCCATTGCCAACAGGGGAGCTAACTATGGCTACACCTTC,CAIANRGANYGYTF
TRBV10-3,-,TRBJ2-2,-,TGTGCCATCAGGGGGCCCGGGGAGCTGTTTTTT,CAIRGPGELFF
TRBV6-5,-,TRBJ1-4,-,TGTGCCAGCAGTTCTGTTACAACTAATGAAAAACTGTTTTTT,CASSSVTTNEKLFF
TRBV9,TRBD1,TRBJ1-6,-,TGTGCCAGCAGCGGATCCCGGGACAGACATTCACCCCTCCACTTT,CASSGSRDRHSPLHF
TRBV6-5,-,TRBJ1-1,-,TGTGCCAGCAGTTACGAGGGGCCAACCGGGAAAGCTTTCTTT,CASSYEGPTGKAFF
TRBV12-3/TRBV12-4,-,TRBJ2-5,-,TGTGCCAGCAGTGAAGGGGTGACCCAAGAGACCCAGTACTTC,CASSEGVTQETQYF
TRBV20-1,-,TRBJ1-6,many,TGCAGTGCCTCCCTTTATAATTCACCCCTCCACTTT,CSASLYNSPLHF
TRBV10-3,TRBD1,TRBJ1-1,many,TGTGCCATCAGCGGAGACCGGGACAGGGGGTACGGTAGCACTGAAGCTTTCTTT,CAISGDRDRGYGSTEAFF